Given below is one T cell receptor (beta chain) in context. The treatment denotes: randomized to nivolumab then ipilimumab (arm A) or the reverse (arm B). The data were obtained in a study of sequential checkpoint blockade in melanoma. Here immunoSEQ multiplex PCR was the method, and the copy in TCRdb shows in-frame clones only, minus some. Of 10,000 to 15,000 clones listed, 21% were seen once; the top ten hold over 5%. Trimming removed 2 bases at V and 1 base at J, with 5 bases between. The germline V gene has CDR1 MGHRA and CDR2 YSYEKL. The CDR3 runs 14 residues. This sequence joins TRBV4-1 and TRBJ2-2, with a tentative D call TRBD1 (5 bases). This clonotype was obtained from a human donor with melanoma. The material sequenced was tumor tissue (inferred from file names), taken from a patient given nivolumab and ipilimumab in sequence. CDR3 bases: TGCGCCAGCAGCCAACAGGGGAACACCGGGGAGCTGTTTTTT. Protein product: CASSQQGNTGELFF.